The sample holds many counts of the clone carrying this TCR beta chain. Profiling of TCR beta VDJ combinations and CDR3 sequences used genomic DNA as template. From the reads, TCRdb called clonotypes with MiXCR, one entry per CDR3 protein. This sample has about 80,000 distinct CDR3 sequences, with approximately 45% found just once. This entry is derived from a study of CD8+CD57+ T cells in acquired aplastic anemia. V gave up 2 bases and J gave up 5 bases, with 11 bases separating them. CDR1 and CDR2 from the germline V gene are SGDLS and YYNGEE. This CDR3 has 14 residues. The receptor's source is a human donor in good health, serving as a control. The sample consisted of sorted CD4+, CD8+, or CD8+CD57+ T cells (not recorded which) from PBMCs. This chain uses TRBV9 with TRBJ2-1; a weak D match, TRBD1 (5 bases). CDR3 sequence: CASSVSKQDNEQFF. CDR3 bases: TGTGCCAGCAGCGTCAGTAAACAGGACAATGAGCAGTTCTTC.